This section outlines one TCR beta chain sequence together with its context. Its cognate antigen is unknown. Repertoires were generated with immunoSEQ multiplex PCR, while TCRdb's copy carries only in-frame clones and drops some. Here the sample spans some 39,000 clones, roughly 93% being singletons. This entry comes from a study of graft-versus-host responses after intestinal transplantation. On the study more broadly: Recipients underwent multivisceral, liver-intestinal, or isolated intestinal transplants. After anti-thymocyte globulin induction, recipients took tacrolimus and steroids for approximately three years. The study's findings and limits: There was an association between peak levels of circulating GvH clones and early post-transplant HvG declines. GvH clonotypes were identified within recipient marrow, with a subset emerging first in ileum or blood.

V gave up 3 bases and J gave up 1 base, with 16 bases separating them. Germline-derived CDR1 and CDR2 are SGHNT and YENEEA. This CDR3 is built from 16 residues. The sample was PBMCs, taken 734 days after intestinal transplantation. The chain joins TRBV11-3 to TRBJ2-7; D might be TRBD1 (6 bases). This TCR was sampled from a human patient who received an intestinal transplant, so some T cells may come from the graft donor. CDR3 loop: CASSFSAGTFSYEQYF. CDR3 nucleotide sequence: TGTGCCAGCAGCTTCTCCGCCGGGACATTTTCCTACGAGCAGTACTTC.